The T cell receptor beta chain under discussion was sequenced for a study of response to subunit inactivated influenza vaccine (dated by TCRdb to the late 2010s). Regarding the research as a whole: To follow how T cells responded to a trivalent subunit inactivated influenza vaccine, the researchers relied on deep quantitative profiling of the T cell receptor repertoire. General conclusions and limits of the study: The authors proposed that each seasonal influenza vaccination may bring in only a limited number of new T cells.

Concerning this clonotype: No cognate antigen has been identified for it. No base quality information exists; no much larger clone differs at one position.

V lost 1 base and J lost 2 bases; the stretch between them is 12 bases long. The CDR3 goes from the cysteine to the phenylalanine over 15 residues. Only the CDR3 DNA is retained, 45 bases long and in frame from the first base. The germline V gene (reference sequence) supplies CDR1 DFQATT and CDR2 SNEGSKA. Receptor amplification or capture employed RT-PCR. Sequencer: Illumina HiSeq 2500. TCRdb itself trimmed the public reads at Q25 with fastp, ran MiXCR and retained productive beta chains. Each CDR3 protein appears once, grouped with its most common genes and DNA. This sample gives 450,000 to 600,000 distinct CDR3 sequences in total; 15% to 20% of them show up just once. The ten biggest clones cover roughly 3.1% of the sample.

Sequenced here: CD4+ T cells sorted from PBMCs, sampled 23 to 25 months after vaccination. The V gene is TRBV20-1 and the J gene is TRBJ2-1, and perhaps TRBD2 as D gene, on 6 matching bases. The clonotype comes from a man between 50 and 75 years old who received an inactivated influenza vaccine. Donor details come from another sample of the same person, matched by shared clones. The CDR3 region reads CSARVSGSAYNEQFF. Read as DNA, the sequence is TGCAGTGCTAGAGTTAGCGGTTCCGCCTACAATGAGCAGTTCTTC.